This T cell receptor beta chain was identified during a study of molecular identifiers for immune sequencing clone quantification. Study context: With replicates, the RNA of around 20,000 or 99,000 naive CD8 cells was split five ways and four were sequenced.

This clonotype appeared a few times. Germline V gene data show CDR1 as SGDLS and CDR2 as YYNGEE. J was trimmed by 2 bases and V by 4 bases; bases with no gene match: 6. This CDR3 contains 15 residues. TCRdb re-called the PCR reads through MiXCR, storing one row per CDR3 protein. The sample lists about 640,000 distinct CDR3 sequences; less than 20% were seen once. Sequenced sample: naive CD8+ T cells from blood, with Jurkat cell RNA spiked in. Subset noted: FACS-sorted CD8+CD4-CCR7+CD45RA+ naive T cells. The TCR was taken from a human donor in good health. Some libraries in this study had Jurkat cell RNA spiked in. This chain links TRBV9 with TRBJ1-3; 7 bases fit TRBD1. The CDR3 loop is CASSRTGVAGNTIYF. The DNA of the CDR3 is TGTGCCAGCAGCCGAACAGGGGTGGCTGGAAACACCATATATTTT. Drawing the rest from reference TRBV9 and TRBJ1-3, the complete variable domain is DSGVTQTPKHLITATGQRVTLRCSPRSGDLSVYWYQQSLDQGLQFLIQYYNGEERAKGNILERFSAQQFPDLHSELNLSSLELGDSALYFCASSRTGVAGNTIYFGEGSWLTVV.